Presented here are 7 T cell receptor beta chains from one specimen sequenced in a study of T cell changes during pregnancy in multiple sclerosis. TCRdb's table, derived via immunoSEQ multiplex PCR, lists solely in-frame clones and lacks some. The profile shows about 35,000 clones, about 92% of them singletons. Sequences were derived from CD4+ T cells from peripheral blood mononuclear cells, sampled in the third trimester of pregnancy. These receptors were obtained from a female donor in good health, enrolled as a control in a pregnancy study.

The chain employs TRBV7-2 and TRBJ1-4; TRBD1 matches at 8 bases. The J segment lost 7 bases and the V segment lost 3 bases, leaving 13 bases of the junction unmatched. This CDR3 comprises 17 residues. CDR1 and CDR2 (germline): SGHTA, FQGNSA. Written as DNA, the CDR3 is TGTGCCAGCAGCTTTTTTGGGCAGGGGGCGCCTGGTGAAAAACTGTTTTTT. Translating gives CASSFFGQGAPGEKLFF.

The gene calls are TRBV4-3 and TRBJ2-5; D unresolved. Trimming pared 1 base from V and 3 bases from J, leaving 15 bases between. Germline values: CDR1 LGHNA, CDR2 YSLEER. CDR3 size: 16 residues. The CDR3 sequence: CASSQVSNSLKETQYF. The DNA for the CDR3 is TGCGCCAGCAGCCAAGTCTCTAACAGCCTAAAAGAGACCCAGTACTTC.

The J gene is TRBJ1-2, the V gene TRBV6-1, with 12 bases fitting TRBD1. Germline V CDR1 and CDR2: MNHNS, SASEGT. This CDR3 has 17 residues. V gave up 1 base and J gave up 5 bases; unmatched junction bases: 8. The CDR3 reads CASSEGGQGAIQYGYTF. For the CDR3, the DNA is TGTGCCAGCAGTGAAGGGGGACAGGGGGCAATACAATATGGCTACACCTTC.

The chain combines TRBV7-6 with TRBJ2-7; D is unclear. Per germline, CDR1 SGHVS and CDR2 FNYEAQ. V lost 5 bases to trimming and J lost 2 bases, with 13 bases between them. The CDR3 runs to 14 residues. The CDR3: CASSRNREPYEQYF. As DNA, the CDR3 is TGTGCCAGCAGCCGTAACCGAGAACCCTACGAGCAGTACTTC.

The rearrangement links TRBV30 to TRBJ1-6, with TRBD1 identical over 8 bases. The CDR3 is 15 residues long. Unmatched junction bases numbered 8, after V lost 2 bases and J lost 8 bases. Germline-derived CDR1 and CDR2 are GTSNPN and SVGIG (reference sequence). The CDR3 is CAWSRMTGADSPLHF. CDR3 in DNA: TGTGCCTGGAGTAGGATGACAGGGGCGGATTCACCCCTCCACTTT.

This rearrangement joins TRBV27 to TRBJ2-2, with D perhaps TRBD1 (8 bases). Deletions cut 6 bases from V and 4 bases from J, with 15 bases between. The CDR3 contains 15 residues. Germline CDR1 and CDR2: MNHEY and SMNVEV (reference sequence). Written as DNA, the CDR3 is TGTGCCAGCAGGCCGACAGGGGAGGGCACCGGGGAGCTGTTTTTT. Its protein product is CASRPTGEGTGELFF.

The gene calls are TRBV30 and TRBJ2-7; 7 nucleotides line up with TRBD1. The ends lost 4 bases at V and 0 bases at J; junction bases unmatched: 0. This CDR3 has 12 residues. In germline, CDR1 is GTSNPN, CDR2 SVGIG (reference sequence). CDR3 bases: TGTGCCTGGAACAGGGGCTCCTACGAGCAGTACTTC. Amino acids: CAWNRGSYEQYF.